This T cell receptor beta chain was identified during a study of T cell responses to AZD1222 COVID-19 vaccine. V lost 5 bases, J lost 5 bases, and 12 bases lay in between. Germline V gene sequence: CDR1 SEHNR, CDR2 FQNEAQ (reference sequence). The CDR3 runs to 13 residues. Here immunoSEQ multiplex PCR was the method, and the copy in TCRdb shows in-frame clones only, minus some. The table includes 120,000 or so clones, around 90% detected once. The chain has TRBV7-9 and TRBJ2-5; no reliable D call. The starting material was peripheral blood, obtained on day 0 of AZD1222 vaccination. The receptor's source is an adult in good health. The CDR3 loop is CASSERIGETQYF. CDR3 bases: TGTGCCAGCAGCGAACGGATTGGGGAGACCCAGTACTTC.